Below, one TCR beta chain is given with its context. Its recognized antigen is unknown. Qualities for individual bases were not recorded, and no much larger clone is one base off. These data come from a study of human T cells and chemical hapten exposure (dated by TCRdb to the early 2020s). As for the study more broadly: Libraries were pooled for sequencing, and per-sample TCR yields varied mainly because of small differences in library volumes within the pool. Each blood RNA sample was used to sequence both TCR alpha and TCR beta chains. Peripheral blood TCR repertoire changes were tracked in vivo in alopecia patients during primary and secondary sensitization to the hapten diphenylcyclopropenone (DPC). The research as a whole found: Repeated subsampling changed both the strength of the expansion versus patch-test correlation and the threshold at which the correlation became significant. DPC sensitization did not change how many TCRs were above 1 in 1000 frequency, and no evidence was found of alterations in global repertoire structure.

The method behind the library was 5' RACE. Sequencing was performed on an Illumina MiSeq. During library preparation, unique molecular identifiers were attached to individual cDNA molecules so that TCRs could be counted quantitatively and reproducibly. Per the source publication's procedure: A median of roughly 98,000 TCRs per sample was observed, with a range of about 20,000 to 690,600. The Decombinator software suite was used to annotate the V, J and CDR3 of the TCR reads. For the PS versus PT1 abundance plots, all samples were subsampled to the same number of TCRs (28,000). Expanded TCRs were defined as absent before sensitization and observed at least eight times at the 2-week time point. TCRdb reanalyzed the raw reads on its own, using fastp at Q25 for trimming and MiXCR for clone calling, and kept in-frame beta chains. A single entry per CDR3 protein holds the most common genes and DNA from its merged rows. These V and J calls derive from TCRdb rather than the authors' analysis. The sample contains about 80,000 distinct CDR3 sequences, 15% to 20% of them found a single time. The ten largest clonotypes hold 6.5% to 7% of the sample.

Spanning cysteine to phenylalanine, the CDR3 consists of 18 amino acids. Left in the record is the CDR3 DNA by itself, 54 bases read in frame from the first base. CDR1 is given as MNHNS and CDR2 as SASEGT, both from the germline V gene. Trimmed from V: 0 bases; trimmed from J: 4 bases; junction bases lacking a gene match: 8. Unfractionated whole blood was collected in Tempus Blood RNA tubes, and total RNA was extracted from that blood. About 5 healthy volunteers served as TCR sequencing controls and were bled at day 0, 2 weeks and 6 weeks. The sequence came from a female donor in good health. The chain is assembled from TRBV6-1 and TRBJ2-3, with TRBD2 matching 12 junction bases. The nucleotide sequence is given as TGTGCCAGCAGTGAAGCGCGGCTAGCGGGGGGGCTCGCAGATACGCAGTATTTT. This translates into CASSEARLAGGLADTQYF.